This T cell receptor (beta chain) was identified during a study of shared clonotypes between healthy human individuals. General observations from the study: Generation of non-shared clonotypes was less probable than generation of clonotypes shared by all four donors. Having only a few donors restricted how much genetic and exposure-history diversity was captured.

The CDR3 is 15 residues long. V lost 0 bases to trimming and J lost 1 base; unmatched junction nucleotides: 0. CDR1 is MGHRA and CDR2 is YSYEKL in the germline V gene. Turning to this clone: Its target is unknown.

Clones were read by immunoSEQ multiplex PCR, and TCRdb kept only the in-frame ones, dropping some. This sample has about a million clones, with 76% found just once. The origin of this receptor is a man between 18 and 29 years old in good health. This sequence joins TRBV4-1 and TRBJ2-1, with 7 bases aligning to TRBD1. The sequencing sample was made of memory CD4+ T cells sorted from blood. Sample subset: CD45RA-negative fraction. The CDR3 DNA reads TGCGCCAGCAGCCAAGACAGGGGGTCCTACAATGAGCAGTTCTTC. Protein: CASSQDRGSYNEQFF.